These 17 T cell receptor beta chains were all obtained from the same sample, sequenced in a study of identical twins. A single record per CDR3 protein comes from TCRdb applying MiXCR to the 5' RACE reads. The sample holds around 1.7 million distinct CDR3 sequences, roughly 35% seen once. The sample was cord blood. The receptors were sampled from a newborn girl in good health.

The rearrangement joins TRBV12-3 or TRBV12-4 to TRBJ2-1; D is ambiguous. The V gene lost 6 bases and the J gene lost 4 bases, with 13 bases spanning the gap. This CDR3 is built from 14 residues. In nucleotides, the CDR3 is TGTGCCAGCAGAGTACTGGTGGGTTACAATGAGCAGTTCTTC. Its translation: CASRVLVGYNEQFF.

The chain has TRBV11-2 and TRBJ1-1; D perhaps matches TRBD1 (5 bases). Trimming stripped 4 bases from V and 7 bases from J, with 10 bases between. Germline V gene data show CDR1 as SGHAT and CDR2 as FQNNGV. This CDR3 has 12 amino acids. CDR3 DNA sequence: TGTGCCAGCAGCTCAGGGTTCGTTGAAGCTTTCTTT. Encoded protein: CASSSGFVEAFF.

CDR3 nucleotides: TGCGCCAGCAGCCTCGGAACCGGGACTAAGGCAGATACGCAGTATTTT. Translation gives CASSLGTGTKADTQYF. V is TRBV5-1 and J is TRBJ2-3, with TRBD2 matching over 7 bases. After removal of 4 bases from V and 4 bases from J, the junction contained 12 bases not matched to a gene. CDR1 is SGHRS, CDR2 YFSETQ, per germline. This CDR3 has 16 residues.

CDR3 protein: CAGSNRTSGSYEQYF. CDR3 nucleotide sequence: TGTGCCGGCAGCAACAGGACTAGCGGTTCCTACGAGCAGTACTTC. The rearrangement joins TRBV21-1 to TRBJ2-4; the D call of TRBD2 is as the table states it, not checked on the DNA. The assigned J gene may be wrong: the sequence end matches TRBJ2-7 better. TRBV21-1 is labeled a pseudogene. This CDR3 has 15 residues.

V and J are TRBV11-2 and TRBJ2-1, with 8 bases lining up with TRBD2. The junction had 6 bases not matched to a gene; V was cut back by 2 bases and J by 6 bases. Germline V gene lookup returns CDR1 SGHAT and CDR2 FQNNGV. CDR3 length: 15 amino acids. CDR3 sequence reads: CASSLFLGGANEQFF. CDR3 nucleotides: TGTGCCAGCAGCTTATTTCTCGGGGGGGCCAATGAGCAGTTCTTC.

Only a few counts were recorded for this clonotype. The chain combines TRBV6-1 with TRBJ2-1; D ambiguous. Germline V gives CDR1 MNHNS, CDR2 SASEGT. The CDR3 is 14 amino acids. V was cut by 2 bases and J by 3 bases, with 8 bases left in between. CDR3 sequence (DNA): TGTGCCAGCAGTGAATATGAAGTCTACAATGAGCAGTTCTTC. This sequence encodes CASSEYEVYNEQFF.

In this sample, this clonotype turned up a few times. V usage is TRBV6-1 and J usage is TRBJ2-1, with 12 bases fitting TRBD2. This CDR3 has 16 amino acids. Germline V lookup: CDR1 MNHNS, CDR2 SASEGT. Trimming removed 2 bases from V and 7 bases from J; junction bases left unmatched: 6. The CDR3 coding sequence is TGTGCCAGCAGTGAACCGACTAGCGGGAGTAGGAATGAGCAGTTCTTC. This codes for CASSEPTSGSRNEQFF.

This clonotype has more than one count but fewer than ten. The chain combines TRBV6-8 with TRBJ2-5; no clear D. Trimming removed 6 bases from V and 7 bases from J, with 12 bases in between. Germline V gives CDR1 MNHGY, CDR2 SAAAGT. The CDR3 length is 12 residues. CDR3 sequence: CASSYVFGTQYF. The CDR3 coding sequence is TGTGCCAGCAGCTACGTGTTCGGGACCCAGTACTTC.

The gene calls are TRBV6-1 and TRBJ2-7, with unresolved D. CDR1 and CDR2 (germline): MNHNS, SASEGT. The CDR3 sequence is 14 residues long. The V and J ends lost 7 bases and 4 bases respectively, with 17 bases between them. CDR3 loop: CASNLRTSEYEQYF. In nucleotides, the CDR3 is TGTGCCAGCAATCTCCGGACGTCGGAGTACGAGCAGTACTTC.

The chain has TRBV20-1 and TRBJ2-7; 7 nucleotides match TRBD1. The CDR3 totals 14 residues. Germline V gene lookup returns CDR1 DFQATT and CDR2 SNEGSKA (reference sequence). V lost 1 base, J lost 5 bases, and 8 bases stayed unmatched. The CDR3 sequence is CSARAPTGSHEQYF. The CDR3 nucleotides are TGCAGTGCTAGAGCCCCGACAGGGTCCCACGAGCAGTACTTC.

The chain couples TRBV2 to TRBJ2-3; the D is unclear. Trimming shortened V by 7 bases and J by 2 bases, and 7 bases separated the two germline ends. Germline loops: CDR1 SNHLY, CDR2 FYNNEI. CDR3 size: 12 residues. The CDR3 DNA is TGTGCCAGCATAAAGTACACAGATACGCAGTATTTT. It specifies CASIKYTDTQYF.

V usage is TRBV19 and J usage is TRBJ2-1; D is undetermined. Germline V gives CDR1 LNHDA, CDR2 SQIVND (reference sequence). V shed 4 bases and J shed 0 bases, with 10 bases lying between them. The CDR3 extends over 15 amino acids. The CDR3 coding sequence is TGTGCCAGTAGTAAGGCGTGGAGCTCCTACAATGAGCAGTTCTTC. It encodes CASSKAWSSYNEQFF. Drawing the rest from reference TRBV19 and TRBJ2-1, the complete variable domain is DGGITQSPKYLFRKEGQNVTLSCEQNLNHDAMYWYRQDPGQGLRLIYYSQIVNDFQKGDIAEGYSVSREKKESFPLTVTSAQKNPTAFYLCASSKAWSSYNEQFFGPGTRLTVL.

This clonotype was picked up one time. CDR3 in amino acids: CASSLGVTASLTGELFF. In nucleotides, the CDR3 is TGTGCCAGCAGCTTAGGGGTAACAGCCTCATTGACCGGGGAGCTGTTTTTT. The rearrangement links TRBV7-9 to TRBJ2-2; no reliable D call. Trimming shortened V by 1 base and J by 5 bases, and 17 bases separated the two germline ends. The germline V gene encodes CDR1 SEHNR and CDR2 FQNEAQ (reference sequence). The CDR3 length is 17 residues.

This clonotype has more than one count but fewer than ten. The rearrangement links TRBV28 to TRBJ2-5; TRBD1 aligns across 8 bases. The CDR3 is made up of 17 amino acids. V lost 2 bases and J lost 5; bases outside the gene matches: 13. Germline lookup yields CDR1 MDHEN and CDR2 SYDVKM. The CDR3 region is CASSLMSRTGLGETQYF. CDR3 nucleotides: TGTGCCAGCAGTTTAATGTCCCGGACAGGGCTGGGGGAGACCCAGTACTTC.

A word on this clonotype: Since a much larger clone is just one base distant, this may be a read error. The chain employs TRBV20-1 and TRBJ2-7; a weak D match, TRBD1 (6 bases). The CDR3 extends over 13 amino acids. Germline V gene data show CDR1 as DFQATT and CDR2 as SNEGSKA (reference sequence). V lost 1 base to trimming and J lost 5 bases, with 12 bases between them. The CDR3 protein is CSARGTDSHEQYF. Here the CDR3 DNA reads TGCAGTGCTAGAGGGACAGATTCCCACGAGCAGTACTTC.

Remarks on this clonotype: This could be a read error, since a much larger clone is one nucleotide away. V gene TRBV4-1 combines with J gene TRBJ2-7; D call uncertain. This CDR3 spans 14 amino acids. Trimming took off 2 bases at V and 0 bases at J, with 8 bases between the two ends. CDR1 MGHRA and CDR2 YSYEKL come from the germline V gene. The CDR3 nucleotides read TGCGCCAGCAGCCAAAGGCCTATCTCCTACGAGCAGTACTTC. Protein product: CASSQRPISYEQYF.

The V call is TRBV7-2, the J call TRBJ1-4; maybe TRBD1 (6 bases). Deletions cut 6 bases from V and 7 bases from J, with 18 bases between. There are 15 residues in the CDR3. Germline V gene lookup returns CDR1 SGHTA and CDR2 FQGNSA. CDR3 sequence (DNA): TGTGCCAGCAGTCTTCAATATGGACAGAGTGAAAAACTGTTTTTT. It translates to CASSLQYGQSEKLFF.